A selection of T cell receptor beta chains follows, all from one sample in a study of OX40 agonist ivuxolimab in advanced cancers. The data were produced by immunoSEQ multiplex PCR, yet TCRdb's version contains in-frame clones alone and is incomplete. The sample consists of around 76,000 clones, 85% of them appearing once. The sequenced sample was CD4+ or CD8+ T cells sorted from blood, obtained in a trial of the OX40 agonist ivuxolimab. The receptors were sampled from an adult with an advanced solid tumor such as melanoma, head and neck, liver or kidney cancer. CDR3s include the opening cysteine and the closing phenylalanine or tryptophan. Each record gives: D gene, clone size, J gene, V gene, CDR3 DNA, CDR3 protein. A D gene is named only where the DNA matches it firmly. A row's size may be missing; if present it is once, few, many or a size class.

.,.,TRBJ2-5,TRBV11-2,TGTGCCAGCAGCTCCCGGCCCAACGGGGAGACCCAGTACTTC,CASSSRPNGETQYF
.,few,TRBJ1-1,TRBV5-4,TGTGCCAGCAGCTTTGTTGGGCAGAACACTGAAGCTTTCTTT,CASSFVGQNTEAFF
TRBD1,.,TRBJ1-2,TRBV5-1,TGCGCCAGCAGCTTGGGTGGACAGGCTGGCTACACCTTC,CASSLGGQAGYTF
TRBD1,.,TRBJ2-7,TRBV6-5,TGTGCCAGCAGTACCCCCAGACAGGGACGCGACGAGCAGTACTTC,CASSTPRQGRDEQYF
.,.,TRBJ2-7,TRBV10-2,TGCGCCAGCAGTGAGAACTACTACGAGCAGTACTTC,CASSENYYEQYF
.,.,TRBJ2-1,TRBV7-9,TGTGCCAGCAGCTCAAGCGGAGGCCTTTACAATGAGCAGTTCTTC,CASSSSGGLYNEQFF
TRBD2,.,TRBJ2-1,TRBV4-3,TGCGCCAGCAGCCAAGAGAGACTAGCAAAAGGCAATGAGCAGTTCTTC,CASSQERLAKGNEQFF
.,.,TRBJ2-1,TRBV30,TGTGCCTGGAGTGTTGGGCCCAGTGGGCAGAATGAGCAGTTCTTC,CAWSVGPSGQNEQFF
.,.,TRBJ2-7,TRBV6-1,TGTGCCAGCAGTGAAGTGGACAGCTACGAGCAGTACTTC,CASSEVDSYEQYF
TRBD1,.,TRBJ2-2,TRBV19,TGTGCCAGTAGGAGACAGGGGTACACCGGGGAGCTGTTTTTT,CASRRQGYTGELFF
.,.,TRBJ2-2,TRBV7-2,TGTGCCAGCAAAACCCGACAGGCGAACACCGGGGAGCTGTTTTTT,CASKTRQANTGELFF
TRBD1,.,TRBJ2-7,TRBV5-1,TGCGCCAGCAGTCCCTCAGGGGGAAAGTACGAGCAGTACTTC,CASSPSGGKYEQYF
TRBD1,.,TRBJ1-1,TRBV18,TGTGCCAGCTTCAACTTACTGTCAGGGGGCACTGAAGCTTTCTTT,CASFNLLSGGTEAFF
.,few,TRBJ1-2,TRBV6-6,TGTGCCAGCTTACAGGGCTATGGCTACACCTTC,CASLQGYGYTF
.,.,TRBJ2-7,TRBV12-5,TGTGCTAGTGGTTCCGCAAGGGGATACGAGCAGTACTTC,CASGSARGYEQYF
.,.,TRBJ1-1,TRBV7-8,TGTGCCAGCAGCTTAGTCACGAACACTGAAGCTTTCTTT,CASSLVTNTEAFF
.,few,TRBJ1-1,TRBV10-3,TGTGCCATCAGTGACCATGACGGAAAAGGGACTGAAGCTTTCTTT,CAISDHDGKGTEAFF
.,.,TRBJ1-1,TRBV5-1,TGCGCCAGCAGGACCATGGGCCCTCTTGGTGGGGGGCGTAGGGTCACTGAAGCTTTCTTT,CASRTMGPLGGGRRVTEAFF
TRBD1,.,TRBJ1-6,TRBV7-8,TGTGCCAGCAGCTCCCCGCAGGGGGTTTTTTCACCCCTCCACTTT,CASSSPQGVFSPLHF
.,.,TRBJ2-6,TRBV7-7,TGTGCTAGCAGCAGCGCCGGAGGGTCTGGGGCCAACGTCCTGACTTTC,CASSSAGGSGANVLTF
.,.,TRBJ2-5,TRBV5-1,TGCGCCAGCAGCCCCTTAACGGAGACCCAGTACTTC,CASSPLTETQYF
TRBD1,few,TRBJ1-2,TRBV11-3,TGTGCCAGCAGCAACTGCGGACAGGGAGCTAACTATGGCTACACCTTC,CASSNCGQGANYGYTF
TRBD2,.,TRBJ2-5,TRBV10-2,TGCGCCAGCAGTGAGTCGATAGCGGGGGAGGGAGAGACCCAGTACTTC,CASSESIAGEGETQYF
.,.,TRBJ1-2,TRBV19,TGTGCCAGTAGCCAGAGGGGGGGCTCGGATGGCTACACCTTC,CASSQRGGSDGYTF
TRBD1,once,TRBJ2-5,TRBV6-1,TGTGCCAGCAGCGTGACAGGGTTAGAGACCCAGTACTTC,CASSVTGLETQYF
TRBD2,.,TRBJ2-3,TRBV5-6,TGTGCCAGCAGCTTGGGACTAGCGGGGGGGCCTGGAGATACGCAGTATTTT,CASSLGLAGGPGDTQYF
TRBD1,.,TRBJ1-6,TRBV5-6,TGTGCCAGCAGATACCGACAGGGGACTATAGGTTCACCCCTCCACTTT,CASRYRQGTIGSPLHF
TRBD2,once,TRBJ2-3,TRBV6-5,TGTGCCAGCAGTTACTCCGCGGGGGGCAGTGATACGCAGTATTTT,CASSYSAGGSDTQYF
TRBD2,.,TRBJ2-5,TRBV7-2,TGTGCCAGCAGCCGAGGACTAGCGGGGGTTACCCAGTACTTC,CASSRGLAGVTQYF
.,.,TRBJ2-7,TRBV5-1,TGCGCCAGCTCCGTGGGGGGCGAGCAGTACTTC,CASSVGGEQYF
.,.,TRBJ2-3,TRBV7-9,TGTGCCAGCACCAAACAAGGGGGGGCCGATACGCAGTATTTT,CASTKQGGADTQYF
.,.,TRBJ1-2,TRBV7-9,TGTGCCAGCAGCTTACAGGCAGCTTCCAATGGCTACACCTTC,CASSLQAASNGYTF
.,.,TRBJ1-1,TRBV9,TGTGCCAGCAGCGTAGGGGGAGCTGGGTTCACTGAAGCTTTCTTT,CASSVGGAGFTEAFF
.,.,TRBJ2-3,TRBV5-1,TGCGCCAGCAGCTTGGAAGATACGCAGTATTTT,CASSLEDTQYF
TRBD2,.,TRBJ2-1,TRBV18,TGTGCCAGCTCATCCGAGACGGGCGGGGGATCCGGTGAGCAGTTCTTC,CASSSETGGGSGEQFF
TRBD1,.,TRBJ2-4,TRBV4-2,TGTGCCAGCAGCCAAGACAGGGGGTCACACTCCGGTAGCAAAAACATTCAGTACTTC,CASSQDRGSHSGSKNIQYF
.,once,TRBJ2-3,TRBV4-1,TGCGCCAGCAGCCAAGATTGGGGCACTGCGGGAGATACGCAGTATTTT,CASSQDWGTAGDTQYF
.,once,TRBJ1-2,TRBV5-6,TGTGCCAGCAGCTTGGCCAACAGGGACGGTGGCTACACCTTC,CASSLANRDGGYTF
TRBD2,.,TRBJ2-3,TRBV10-3,TGTGCCATCAGTGAGTTGGGACTAGGCACAGATACGCAGTATTTT,CAISELGLGTDTQYF
.,.,TRBJ1-4,TRBV5-6,TGTGCCAGCAGCATTTTGGACAGCCTAAATGAAAAACTGTTTTTT,CASSILDSLNEKLFF
.,.,TRBJ1-3,TRBV7-8,TGTGCCAGCAGCCCCCCGGGAGGGTCCTCTGGAAACACCATATATTTT,CASSPPGGSSGNTIYF
TRBD1,.,TRBJ2-1,TRBV27,TGTGCCAGCTCTCCTAGGGGACAGGGTCAGCAGTTCTTC,CASSPRGQGQQFF
.,once,TRBJ2-1,TRBV6-1,TGTGCCAGCAGTCCAGTGTCCTACAATGAGCAGTTCTTC,CASSPVSYNEQFF
.,.,TRBJ2-3,TRBV6-5,TGTGCCAGCAGCGAATACTCAACAGATACGCAGTATTTT,CASSEYSTDTQYF
.,once,TRBJ1-1,TRBV6-6,TGTGCCAGCAGTTACTCGGGGCAGGGATCGACTGAAGCTTTCTTT,CASSYSGQGSTEAFF
.,.,TRBJ1-1,TRBV6-4,TGTGCCAGCAGTTCTGACTGGAACACTGAAGCTTTCTTT,CASSSDWNTEAFF
TRBD1,.,TRBJ1-5,TRBV19,TGTGCCAGTAGTATTTCGACAGGGGCAGCTCAGCCCCAGCATTTT,CASSISTGAAQPQHF
TRBD2,.,TRBJ2-3,TRBV18,TGTGCCAGCTCACTTAAACCCGGGACTAGATACACAGATACGCAGTATTTT,CASSLKPGTRYTDTQYF
.,once,TRBJ2-6,TRBV5-1,TGCGCCAGCAGCCCGGACCCCTCTGGGGCCAACGTCCTGACTTTC,CASSPDPSGANVLTF
TRBD1,once,TRBJ1-1,TRBV13,TGTGCCAGCAGCCGGAACAGGGGGGAGGCTTTCTTT,CASSRNRGEAFF
TRBD1,.,TRBJ1-6,TRBV9,TGTGCCAGCAGCGTAGGGGGAGGGACAGCACCGGGCTCACCCCTCCACTTT,CASSVGGGTAPGSPLHF
.,.,TRBJ2-1,TRBV29-1,TGCAGCGCCCGGGGCAGTTTCAATGAGCAGTTCTTC,CSARGSFNEQFF
.,.,TRBJ1-3,TRBV29-1,TGCAGCGTTGCCGGGACGGGGACCTCTGGAAACACCATATATTTT,CSVAGTGTSGNTIYF
TRBD1,.,TRBJ1-4,TRBV11-2,TGTGCCAGCAGCTTAGATGGACAGGGATCAACTAATGAAAAACTGTTTTTT,CASSLDGQGSTNEKLFF
.,.,TRBJ2-2,TRBV5-4,TGTGCCAGCAGCTTGTCGGACAGATCCACCGGGGAGCTGTTTTTT,CASSLSDRSTGELFF
.,.,TRBJ1-2,TRBV7-2,TGTGCCAGCAGCCCCGCCAGGGACTATGGCTACACCTTC,CASSPARDYGYTF
TRBD2,.,TRBJ2-5,TRBV5-4,TGTGCCAGCAGCACTACCCCCGGGACTAGCGGGGAGACCCAGTACTTC,CASSTTPGTSGETQYF
TRBD1,.,TRBJ1-2,TRBV7-9,TGTGCCAGCAGCTTAACAGGGGGGATCTATGGCTACACCTTC,CASSLTGGIYGYTF